This T cell receptor (beta chain) was profiled in a study of T cells in Graves' hyperthyroidism and ophthalmopathy. Findings and limits, study-wide: Stable hyperthyroidism was separated from ophthalmopathy by a model based on 13 V-J features. Ophthalmopathy onset followed model prediction by a median approximately 6.2 months. Blood samples included most of the expanded thyroid clonotypes exceeding 0.001.

This clonotype was counted between two and nine times. The antigen is unknown. The germline CDR1 and CDR2 sequences are SQVTM and ANQGSEA. The V end was cut by 0 bases, the J end by 1 base, with 9 bases between. This CDR3 has 14 residues. Amplification of TCR beta CDR3 regions was performed using RNA transcripts as template. The HTBI primer set served for first-round RT-PCR of the TCR CDR3. TCRdb ran MiXCR on the multiplex PCR reads and lists one entry per CDR3 protein. The table has fewer than 450,000 distinct CDR3 sequences, nearly 15% seen once. The rearrangement links TRBV29-1 to TRBJ2-5, with no clear D. The TCR was taken from a woman aged 55 to 70 with Graves' ophthalmopathy. The sequenced sample consisted of blood. The CDR3 DNA follows: TGCAGCGTTGAAGATAGACACCTCCAAGAGACCCAGTACTTC. It encodes CSVEDRHLQETQYF.